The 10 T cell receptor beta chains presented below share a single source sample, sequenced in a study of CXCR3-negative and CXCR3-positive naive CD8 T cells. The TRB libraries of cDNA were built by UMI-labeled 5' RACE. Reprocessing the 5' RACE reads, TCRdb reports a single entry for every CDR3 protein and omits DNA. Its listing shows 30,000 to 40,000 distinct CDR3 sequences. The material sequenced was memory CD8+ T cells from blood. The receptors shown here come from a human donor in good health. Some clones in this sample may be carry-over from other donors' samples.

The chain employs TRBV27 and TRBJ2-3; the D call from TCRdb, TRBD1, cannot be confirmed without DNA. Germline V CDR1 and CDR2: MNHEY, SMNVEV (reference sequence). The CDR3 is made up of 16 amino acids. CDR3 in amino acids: CASSLGPGRLTDTQYF.

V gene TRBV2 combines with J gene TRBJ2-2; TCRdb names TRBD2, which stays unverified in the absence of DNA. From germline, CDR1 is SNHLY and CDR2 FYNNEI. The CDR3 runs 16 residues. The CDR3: CASLSRMRGNTGELFF.

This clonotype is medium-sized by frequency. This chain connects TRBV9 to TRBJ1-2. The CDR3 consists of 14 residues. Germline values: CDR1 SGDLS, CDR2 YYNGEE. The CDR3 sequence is CASSGEAGPYGYTF.

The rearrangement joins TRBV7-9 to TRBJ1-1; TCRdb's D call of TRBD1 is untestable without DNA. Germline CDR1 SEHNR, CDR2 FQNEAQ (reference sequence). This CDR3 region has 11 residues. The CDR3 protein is CASSLEGGAFF.

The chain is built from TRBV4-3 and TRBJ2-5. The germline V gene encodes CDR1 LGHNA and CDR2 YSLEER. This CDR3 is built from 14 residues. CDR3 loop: CASSQDLVQETQYF.

The CDR3 reads CASSPGSLAKNIQYF. This chain links TRBV18 with TRBJ2-4. CDR3 length: 15 amino acids. CDR1 KGHSH and CDR2 LQKENI come from the germline V gene.

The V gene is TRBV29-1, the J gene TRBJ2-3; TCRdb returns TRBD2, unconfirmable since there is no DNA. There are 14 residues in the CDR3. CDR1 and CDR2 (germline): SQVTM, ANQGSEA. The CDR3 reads CSAPFEGRADTQYF.

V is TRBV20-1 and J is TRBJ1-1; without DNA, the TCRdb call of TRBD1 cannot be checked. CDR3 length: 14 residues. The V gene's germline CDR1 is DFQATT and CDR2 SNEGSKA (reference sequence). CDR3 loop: CSASLGALNTEAFF.

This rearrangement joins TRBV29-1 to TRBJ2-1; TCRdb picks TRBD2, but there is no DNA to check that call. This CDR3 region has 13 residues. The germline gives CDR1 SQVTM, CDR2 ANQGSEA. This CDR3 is CSGRGGSYNEQFF.

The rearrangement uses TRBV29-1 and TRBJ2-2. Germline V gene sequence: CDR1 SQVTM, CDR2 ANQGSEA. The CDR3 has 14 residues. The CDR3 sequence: CSVEDQVSPGELFF.